The T cell receptor (beta chain) described here comes from a study of blood T cell repertoires in COVID-19. Study in general: From T cells, B-cell-depleted T cells, or PBMCs came the material, which was cDNA or gDNA.

This CDR3 contains 21 residues. Trimming at V came to 3 bases and at J to 0 bases, leaving 15 bases not matched to a gene. Germline lookup yields CDR1 LGHDT and CDR2 YNNKEL (reference sequence). The authors' processing: Amplifying reference gene primers gave estimates of nucleated cell counts. Sequencing was performed with immunoSEQ multiplex PCR; in TCRdb, only in-frame clones are kept and a portion is missing. The D gene and trimming were derived from the DNA, and the V and J assignments and clone size from that table. Of about 190,000 clones detected, about 81% appear once; the ten largest clones hold around 11%. One Seattle source followed patients from active infection through their disease course.

The chain carries TRBV3-1 (or the pseudogene TRBV3-2) and TRBJ2-6, with 9 nucleotides matching TRBD1. The sequence was obtained from a woman aged 80 or over with COVID-19, enrolled during active disease. Sequencing was done on a sample of peripheral blood. CDR3 sequence: CASSHPWPGGQGYSGANVLTF. The CDR3 DNA reads as TGTGCCAGCAGCCACCCCTGGCCCGGGGGACAGGGATACTCTGGGGCCAACGTCCTGACTTTC.